A single sample gave rise to the 31 T cell receptor beta chains below, sequenced in a study of T cells in Graves' hyperthyroidism and ophthalmopathy. Amplified TCR beta CDR3 regions came from RNA transcripts. Researchers ran a first-round RT-PCR on the TCR CDR3 using the HTBI primer set. Each CDR3 protein gets one entry after TCRdb re-called the multiplex PCR reads with MiXCR. Among around 700,000 distinct CDR3 sequences, approximately 19% were seen once, and the ten largest hold around 17%. The sequencing input was blood. These receptors all come from a woman aged 45-65 years with Graves' hyperthyroidism that later progressed to Graves' ophthalmopathy.

The chain joins TRBV6-1 to TRBJ2-2; 12 bases are a match to TRBD1. Germline CDR1 reads MNHNS; CDR2 reads SASEGT. This CDR3 has 16 residues. V shed 6 bases and J 5 bases; nucleotides not matched to a gene: 7. This CDR3 is CASRPPGQGATGELFF. For the CDR3, the DNA is TGTGCCAGCAGACCACCGGGACAGGGGGCGACCGGGGAGCTGTTTTTT.

This clonotype was seen only a few times. The chain recombines TRBV29-1 with TRBJ1-5, with TRBD1 matching over 10 bases. In germline, CDR1 is SQVTM, CDR2 ANQGSEA. The CDR3 contains 14 residues. Trimming took 6 bases from V and 5 from J; bases not matched to a gene: 7. DNA of the CDR3: TGCAGCGTAATGGACAGGGGGACGTATCAGCCCCAGCATTTT. It codes for CSVMDRGTYQPQHF.

This clonotype was seen at least ten times. The chain couples TRBV20-1 to TRBJ2-7; 10 bases are shared with TRBD2. Germline CDR1 is DFQATT and CDR2 is SNEGSKA (reference sequence). The trim removed 6 bases at V and 0 bases at J, leaving 5 bases unmatched. This CDR3 region has 14 residues. The CDR3 nucleotides are TGCAGTGCACTCCGGACTAGCGGCTCCTACGAGCAGTACTTC. It translates to CSALRTSGSYEQYF.

This clonotype has a count of ten or more. J is TRBJ1-1 and V is TRBV15, with 7 positions matching TRBD1. There are 13 residues in the CDR3. CDR1 is LNHNV, CDR2 YYDKDF, per germline (reference sequence). The V gene end was trimmed by 3 bases and the J gene end by 4 bases; junction bases not matched to a gene: 2. This CDR3 reads CATSRTGSTEAFF. CDR3 in DNA: TGTGCCACCAGCAGGACAGGGAGCACTGAAGCTTTCTTT.

The V gene is TRBV9, the J gene TRBJ1-5; D unresolved. The germline gives CDR1 SGDLS, CDR2 YYNGEE. This CDR3 spans 15 amino acids. The V and J ends lost 0 bases and 5 bases respectively, with 12 bases between them. The CDR3 region is CASSVAGSQHQPQHF. The CDR3 region has the DNA TGTGCCAGCAGCGTAGCTGGGTCACAGCATCAGCCCCAGCATTTT.

This clonotype was counted a few times. CDR3 in amino acids: CASSPGGLQPQHF. CDR3 coding DNA: TGTGCCAGCAGCCCAGGGGGCCTTCAGCCCCAGCATTTT. The chain combines TRBV14 with TRBJ1-5, with 8 bases lining up with TRBD1. Germline V gene lookup returns CDR1 SGHDN and CDR2 FVKESK. The CDR3 runs 13 residues. The V gene end was trimmed by 4 bases and the J gene end by 6 bases; junction bases not matched to a gene: 2.

This clonotype has a handful of counts. J is TRBJ1-6 and V is TRBV19; D gene unclear. CDR1 and CDR2 from the germline V gene are LNHDA and SQIVND (reference sequence). The CDR3 has 15 residues. Trimming left V 3 bases short and J 8 bases short, with 14 bases between. The CDR3 loop is CASSISRIWDSPLHF. The CDR3 region has the DNA TGTGCCAGTAGTATTTCGCGGATTTGGGATTCACCCCTCCACTTT.

This sequence joins TRBV12-3 or TRBV12-4 and TRBJ1-5; weak D call: TRBD1 (6 bases). This CDR3 contains 14 residues. V was clipped by 6 bases and J by 5 bases, with 14 bases between them. The CDR3 coding sequence is TGTGCCAGCAGCCTAAAGAGGGGGGATCAGCCCCAGCATTTT. As protein: CASSLKRGDQPQHF.

This clonotype came up a few times. The chain recombines TRBV9 with TRBJ1-2; the D gene is possibly TRBD1 (6 bases). Per germline, CDR1 SGDLS and CDR2 YYNGEE. This CDR3 has 17 residues. Deletions cut 0 bases from V and 4 bases from J, with 19 bases between. CDR3 residues: CASSVDGGLGGIYGYTF. CDR3 DNA sequence: TGTGCCAGCAGCGTAGACGGAGGGTTGGGGGGCATCTATGGCTACACCTTC.

This chain uses TRBV5-1 with TRBJ2-1; 13 bases match TRBD2. The CDR3 consists of 16 residues. J lost 7 bases, V lost 3 bases, and 7 bases had no gene match. The V gene's germline CDR1 is SGHRS and CDR2 YFSETQ. As DNA, the CDR3 is TGCGCCAGCAGCTCGGGGACTAGCGGGGCGGGTAATGAGCAGTTCTTC. It codes for CASSSGTSGAGNEQFF.

This clonotype was detected many times. The chain uses TRBV12-3 or TRBV12-4 and TRBJ2-1, with a possible D match to TRBD1 (6 bases). The CDR3 has 13 residues. V lost 6 bases, J lost 5 bases, and 11 bases lay in between. The CDR3, as DNA: TGTGCCAGCAGGCAGGGGTTGAACAATGAGCAGTTCTTC. This sequence encodes CASRQGLNNEQFF.

This clonotype showed up just a few times. This chain joins TRBV30 and TRBJ1-3; D gene ambiguous. The germline CDR1 and CDR2 sequences are GTSNPN and SVGIG (reference sequence). Trimming left V 2 bases short and J 4 bases short, with 12 bases between. CDR3 length: 14 residues. CDR3 sequence: CAWSFRRRGNTIYF. CDR3 DNA sequence: TGTGCCTGGAGTTTCAGAAGGAGGGGAAACACCATATATTTT.

This clonotype has a handful of counts. This chain connects TRBV7-9 to TRBJ2-1, with TRBD1 identical over 10 bases. The germline V gene has CDR1 SEHNR and CDR2 FQNEAQ (reference sequence). The CDR3 sequence is 17 residues long. V gave up 5 bases and J gave up 1 base; unmatched junction bases: 8. The DNA of the CDR3 is TGTGCCAGCAGCCTGGGGACAGGGGATTATTCCTACAATGAGCAGTTCTTC. Translating it yields CASSLGTGDYSYNEQFF.

This clonotype was counted at least ten times. V gene TRBV29-1 combines with J gene TRBJ1-5; 7 bases align to TRBD1. There are 13 residues in the CDR3. Trimming removed 5 bases from V and 6 bases from J; junction bases left unmatched: 7. Germline V lookup: CDR1 SQVTM, CDR2 ANQGSEA. CDR3 protein: CSVSDRARQPQHF. Here the CDR3 DNA reads TGCAGCGTTTCCGACAGGGCGCGTCAGCCCCAGCATTTT.

This chain joins TRBV3-1 and TRBJ1-2; 7 nucleotides align to TRBD1. CDR3 length: 15 residues. Per the germline V gene, CDR1 is LGHDT and CDR2 is YNNKEL (reference sequence). Losses at the gene ends were 4 bases for V and 4 bases for J; bases not matched to a gene: 9. The CDR3 DNA reads as TGTGCCAGCAGCCTTGGGAGCCGGGACAGCTATGGCTACACCTTC. Translating it yields CASSLGSRDSYGYTF.

This clonotype appeared a few times. The V call is TRBV7-2, the J call TRBJ2-2; the D gene is possibly TRBD2 (6 bases). V dropped 6 bases and J dropped 1 base, with 12 bases sitting between them. The CDR3 is made up of 15 amino acids. Germline lookup yields CDR1 SGHTA and CDR2 FQGNSA. The CDR3 sequence: CASSKIGGNTGELFF. The CDR3, as DNA: TGTGCCAGCAGTAAGATCGGGGGGAACACCGGGGAGCTGTTTTTT.

The chain employs TRBV3-1 and TRBJ2-1; D remains ambiguous. Trimming removed 4 bases at V and 6 bases at J, with 13 bases between. The germline V gene encodes CDR1 LGHDT and CDR2 YNNKEL (reference sequence). The CDR3 contains 14 residues. The CDR3 region has the DNA TGTGCCAGCAGCCTGTACTTCCCGGGCAATGAGCAGTTCTTC. It yields the protein CASSLYFPGNEQFF.

The chain carries TRBV29-1 and TRBJ1-2, with 10 bases aligning to TRBD1. Trimming took 4 bases from V and 8 from J; bases not matched to a gene: 7. CDR1 and CDR2 from the germline V gene are SQVTM and ANQGSEA. The CDR3 is made up of 13 amino acids. The CDR3 DNA is TGCAGCGTTGTTAGGACAGGGGGTGGGGGCTACACCTTC. Protein product: CSVVRTGGGGYTF.

This clonotype was counted only a few times. V gene TRBV27 combines with J gene TRBJ2-3; D is uncertain. Per germline, CDR1 MNHEY and CDR2 SMNVEV (reference sequence). V lost 2 bases and J 5 bases, leaving 8 bases between the germline ends. This CDR3 contains 13 residues. Written as DNA, the CDR3 is TGTGCCAGCAGTTTACCTCAGCGAGATACGCAGTATTTT. Its protein is CASSLPQRDTQYF.

In this sample, this clonotype turned up many times. The J gene is TRBJ2-5, the V gene TRBV11-2; 7 bases agree with TRBD1. Trimming cost V 3 bases and J 5 bases; bases outside gene matches: 6. This CDR3 contains 14 residues. Germline V gene sequence: CDR1 SGHAT, CDR2 FQNNGV. The CDR3: CASSLSGQTETQYF. The CDR3 coding sequence is TGTGCCAGCAGCTTGTCGGGACAGACGGAGACCCAGTACTTC.

The chain carries TRBV5-8 and TRBJ2-1, with 9 bases aligning to TRBD1. This CDR3 has 16 amino acids. V was pared by 0 bases and J by 6 bases, with 7 bases of the junction left unmatched. Germline lookup yields CDR1 SGHTS and CDR2 YDEGEE. The CDR3 coding sequence is TGTGCCAGCAGCTTGGCCGGGACAGGGTCAGTCAATGAGCAGTTCTTC. Encoded protein: CASSLAGTGSVNEQFF.

This clonotype was detected ten times or more. The V call is TRBV5-1, the J call TRBJ2-3, with no clear D. Trimming took off 0 bases at V and 0 bases at J, with 8 bases between the two ends. The CDR3 has 15 amino acids. Germline V gene lookup returns CDR1 SGHRS and CDR2 YFSETQ. The CDR3: CASSLVVGSTDTQYF. The CDR3 bases are TGCGCCAGCAGCTTGGTCGTGGGAAGCACAGATACGCAGTATTTT. The full variable domain, rest sourced from reference TRBV5-1 and TRBJ2-3, is KAGVTQTPRYLIKTRGQQVTLSCSPISGHRSVSWYQQTPGQGLQFLFEYFSETQRNKGNFPGRFSGRQFSNSRSEMNVSTLELGDSALYLCASSLVVGSTDTQYFGPGTRLTVL.

This clonotype was found many times. This likely comes from a read error, as the CDR3 has no conserved phenylalanine or tryptophan at its end. The chain couples TRBV11-2 to TRBJ1-1, with D possibly TRBD1 on 6 matching bases. Germline loops: CDR1 SGHAT, CDR2 FQNNGV. The CDR3 extends over 15 amino acids. V lost 4 bases and J 0 bases, leaving 12 bases between the germline ends. CDR3 DNA: TGTGCCAGCAGCTACGGGGGACATTTGAACACTGAAGCTTTCCTT. Residues: CASSYGGHLNTEAFL.

The V and J genes are TRBV2 and TRBJ1-2, with 9 nucleotides matching TRBD1. Germline assignment: CDR1 SNHLY and CDR2 FYNNEI. This CDR3 has 14 residues. With 8 bases clipped from V and 6 bases from J, the junction kept 10 bases outside the gene matches. The CDR3 sequence: CASGQDRGMDGYTF. CDR3 DNA sequence: TGTGCCAGCGGACAAGACAGGGGGATGGATGGCTACACCTTC.

The CDR3 nucleotides are TGTGCCACCGCGACAGGGCCCCAGGGCGGGGAGCTGTTTTTT. It translates to CATATGPQGGELFF. The chain joins TRBV19 to TRBJ2-2, with 7 bases fitting TRBD1. The V segment lost 10 bases and the J segment 7 bases; nucleotides outside the gene matches: 12. The CDR3 contains 14 residues. The germline gives CDR1 LNHDA, CDR2 SQIVND (reference sequence).

The chain uses TRBV7-9 and TRBJ1-5; D ambiguous. Germline V CDR1 and CDR2: SEHNR, FQNEAQ (reference sequence). V lost 0 bases and J 9 bases, leaving 15 bases between the germline ends. This CDR3 contains 15 residues. DNA of the CDR3: TGTGCCAGCAGCTTAGCCGGGCAGCGCCCGGGGCCCCAGCATTTT. Encoded protein: CASSLAGQRPGPQHF. Variable domain in full (rest from reference TRBV7-9 and TRBJ1-5): DTGVSQNPRHKITKRGQNVTFRCDPISEHNRLYWYRQTLGQGPEFLTYFQNEAQLEKSRLLSDRFSAERPKGSFSTLEIQRTEQGDSAMYLCASSLAGQRPGPQHFGDGTRLSIL.

In its sample, this clonotype was seen a few times. The chain has TRBV19 and TRBJ1-1; no clear D. The CDR3 sequence is 15 residues long. With 1 base removed from V and 5 bases from J, the gap between germline ends came to 14 bases. Germline CDR1 reads LNHDA; CDR2 reads SQIVND (reference sequence). The DNA for the CDR3 is TGTGCCAGTAGTATAGTGGCCAAAGGGTGGACTGAAGCTTTCTTT. Its translation is CASSIVAKGWTEAFF.

Many counts were recorded for this clonotype. The rearrangement joins TRBV30 to TRBJ2-7; 7 bases line up with TRBD1. The CDR3 totals 14 residues. Germline-derived CDR1 and CDR2 are GTSNPN and SVGIG (reference sequence). Trimming at V came to 2 bases and at J to 6 bases, leaving 10 bases not matched to a gene. In nucleotides, the CDR3 is TGTGCCTGGAGTAAGGGGAACAGGGGAACCGAGCAGTACTTC. This translates into CAWSKGNRGTEQYF.

Ten or more counts support this clonotype. The chain links TRBV3-1 to TRBJ1-6, with D unclear. The CDR3 is 16 amino acids. Trimming took off 1 base at V and 7 bases at J, with 14 bases between the two ends. Germline CDR1 LGHDT, CDR2 YNNKEL (reference sequence). The CDR3 loop reads CASSQVYTASNSPLHF. CDR3 coding DNA: TGTGCCAGCAGCCAAGTGTACACGGCTTCAAATTCACCCCTCCACTTT.

The sample holds a few counts of this clonotype. This chain joins TRBV12-3 or TRBV12-4 and TRBJ2-7, with D tentatively TRBD1 (5 bases). V gave up 5 bases and J gave up 3 bases, with 17 bases separating them. The CDR3 is 15 amino acids. The CDR3 bases are TGTGCCAGCAGTCCCTCCGAGACAGCCCGCTACGAGCAGTACTTC. It translates to CASSPSETARYEQYF.

This clonotype has just a few counts. This rearrangement joins TRBV10-3 to TRBJ2-5; TRBD1 matches 9 bases. V dropped 10 bases and J dropped 1; count of bases not matched to a gene: 16. Germline assignment: CDR1 ENHRY and CDR2 SYGVKD. The CDR3 is 17 residues long. CDR3 coding DNA: TGTGCCACCAAAGCGGAAGGACAGGGGAAGCTCCAAGAGACCCAGTACTTC. Amino acids: CATKAEGQGKLQETQYF.